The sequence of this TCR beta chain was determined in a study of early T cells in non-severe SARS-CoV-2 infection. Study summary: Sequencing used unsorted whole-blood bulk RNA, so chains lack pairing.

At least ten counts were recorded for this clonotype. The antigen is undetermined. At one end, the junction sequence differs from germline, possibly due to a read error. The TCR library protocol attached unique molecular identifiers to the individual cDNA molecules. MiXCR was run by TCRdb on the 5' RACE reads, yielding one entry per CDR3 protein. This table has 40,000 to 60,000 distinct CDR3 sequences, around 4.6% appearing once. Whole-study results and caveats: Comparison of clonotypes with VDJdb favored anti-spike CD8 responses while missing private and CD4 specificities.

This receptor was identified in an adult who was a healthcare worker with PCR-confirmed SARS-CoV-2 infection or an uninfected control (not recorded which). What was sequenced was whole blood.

CDR3: CASSSGGTPSYNDQFF. The CDR3 bases are TGTGCCAGCAGCTCTGGGGGGACGCCTAGTTACAATGATCAGTTCTTC. The chain links TRBV11-2 to TRBJ2-1; maybe TRBD2 (6 bases). The CDR3 is made up of 16 amino acids. Germline values: CDR1 SGHAT, CDR2 FQNNGV. Full variable domain (missing parts from reference TRBV11-2 and TRBJ2-1): EAGVAQSPRYKIIEKRQSVAFWCNPISGHATLYWYQQILGQGPKLLIQFQNNGVVDDSQLPKDRFSAERLKGVDSTLKIQPAKLEDSAVYLCASSSGGTPSYNDQFFGPGTRLTVL.